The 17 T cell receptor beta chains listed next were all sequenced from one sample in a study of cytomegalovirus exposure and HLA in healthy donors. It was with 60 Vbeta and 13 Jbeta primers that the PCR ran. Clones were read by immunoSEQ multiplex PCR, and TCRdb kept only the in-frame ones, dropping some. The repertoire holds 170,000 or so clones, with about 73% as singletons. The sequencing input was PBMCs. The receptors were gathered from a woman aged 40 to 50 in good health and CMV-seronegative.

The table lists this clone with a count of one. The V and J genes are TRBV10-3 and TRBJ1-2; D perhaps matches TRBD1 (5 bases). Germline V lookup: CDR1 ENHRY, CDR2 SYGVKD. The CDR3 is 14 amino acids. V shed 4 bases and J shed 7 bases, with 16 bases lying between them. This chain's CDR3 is CAISGGVPVAGYTF. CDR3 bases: TGTGCCATCAGTGGGGGGGTACCGGTGGCTGGCTACACCTTC.

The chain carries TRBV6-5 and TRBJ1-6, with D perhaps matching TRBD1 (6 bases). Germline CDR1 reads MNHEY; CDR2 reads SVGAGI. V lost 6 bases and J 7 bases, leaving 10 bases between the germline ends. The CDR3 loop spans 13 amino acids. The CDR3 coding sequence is TGTGCCAGCAGCAGGGACACCAATTCACCCCTCCACTTT. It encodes CASSRDTNSPLHF.

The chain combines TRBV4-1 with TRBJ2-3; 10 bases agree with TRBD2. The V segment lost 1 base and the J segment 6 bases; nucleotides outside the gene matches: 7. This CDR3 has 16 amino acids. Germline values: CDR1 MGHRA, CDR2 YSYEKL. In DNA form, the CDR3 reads TGCGCCAGCAGCCAAGCAGCTAGCGGGGGCAAGGATACGCAGTATTTT. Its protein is CASSQAASGGKDTQYF.

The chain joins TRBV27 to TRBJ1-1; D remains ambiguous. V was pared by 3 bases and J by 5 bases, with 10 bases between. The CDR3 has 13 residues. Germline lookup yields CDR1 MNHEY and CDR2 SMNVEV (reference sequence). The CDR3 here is CASSFVTGTEAFF. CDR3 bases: TGTGCCAGCAGTTTTGTGACGGGGACTGAAGCTTTCTTT.

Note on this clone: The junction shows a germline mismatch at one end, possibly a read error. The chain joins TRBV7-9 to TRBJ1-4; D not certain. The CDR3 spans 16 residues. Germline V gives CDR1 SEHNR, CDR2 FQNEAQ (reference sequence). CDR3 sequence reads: CSSSLATVATNEKLFF. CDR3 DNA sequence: TGTTCCAGCAGCTTAGCTACAGTTGCAACTAATGAAAAACTGTTTTTT.

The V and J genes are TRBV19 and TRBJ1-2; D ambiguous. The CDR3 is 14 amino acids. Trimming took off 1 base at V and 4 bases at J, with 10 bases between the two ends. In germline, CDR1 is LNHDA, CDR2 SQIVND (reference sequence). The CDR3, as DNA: TGTGCCAGTAGTATAGGCGGCGGCTCCTATGGCTACACCTTC. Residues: CASSIGGGSYGYTF.

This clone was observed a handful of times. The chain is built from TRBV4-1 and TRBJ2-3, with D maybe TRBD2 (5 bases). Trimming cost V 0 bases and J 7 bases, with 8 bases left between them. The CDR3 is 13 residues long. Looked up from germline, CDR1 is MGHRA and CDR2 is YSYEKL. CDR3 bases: TGCGCCAGCAGCCAAGACGAGCGGTATACGCAGTATTTT. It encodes CASSQDERYTQYF.

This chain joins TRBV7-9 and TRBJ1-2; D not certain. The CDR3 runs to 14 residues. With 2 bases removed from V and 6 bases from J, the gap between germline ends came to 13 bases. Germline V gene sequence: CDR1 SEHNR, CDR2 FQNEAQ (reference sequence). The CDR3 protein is CASSLRSDLHGYTF. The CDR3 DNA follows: TGTGCCAGCAGCTTACGGAGTGATCTCCATGGCTACACCTTC.

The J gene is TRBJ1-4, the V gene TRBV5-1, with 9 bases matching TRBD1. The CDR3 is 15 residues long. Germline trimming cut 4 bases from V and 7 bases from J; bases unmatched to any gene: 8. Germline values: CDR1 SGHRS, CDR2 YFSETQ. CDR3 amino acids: CASSPSGTGFEKLFF. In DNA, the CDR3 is TGCGCCAGCAGCCCATCCGGGACAGGGTTTGAAAAACTGTTTTTT.

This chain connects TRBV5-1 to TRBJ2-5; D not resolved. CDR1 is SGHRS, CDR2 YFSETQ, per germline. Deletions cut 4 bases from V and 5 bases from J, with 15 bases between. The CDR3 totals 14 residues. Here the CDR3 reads CASSPAVGRETQYF. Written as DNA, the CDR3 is TGCGCCAGCAGCCCCGCGGTCGGAAGGGAGACCCAGTACTTC.

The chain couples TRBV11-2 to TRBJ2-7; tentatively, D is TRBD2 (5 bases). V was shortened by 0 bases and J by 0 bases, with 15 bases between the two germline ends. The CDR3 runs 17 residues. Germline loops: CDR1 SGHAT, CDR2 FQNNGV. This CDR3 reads CASSLDWGAVSSYEQYF. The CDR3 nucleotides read TGTGCCAGCAGCTTAGACTGGGGAGCGGTGAGCTCCTACGAGCAGTACTTC.

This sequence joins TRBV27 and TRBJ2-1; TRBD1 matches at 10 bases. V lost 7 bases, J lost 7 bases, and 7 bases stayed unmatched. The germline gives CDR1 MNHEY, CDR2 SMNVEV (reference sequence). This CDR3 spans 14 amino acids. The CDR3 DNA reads TGTGCCAGCACAGGGACAGGGGACAGGAATGAGCAGTTCTTC. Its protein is CASTGTGDRNEQFF.

As DNA, the CDR3 is TGTGCCAGCAGCCGAACTAGCTCGGGCTTGTCAGATACGCAGTATTTT. Amino acids: CASSRTSSGLSDTQYF. This sequence joins TRBV5-6 and TRBJ2-3; D possibly corresponds to TRBD2 (6 bases). This CDR3 has 16 amino acids. V was cut by 4 bases and J by 4 bases, with 19 bases left in between. Per the germline V gene, CDR1 is SGHDT and CDR2 is YYEEEE.

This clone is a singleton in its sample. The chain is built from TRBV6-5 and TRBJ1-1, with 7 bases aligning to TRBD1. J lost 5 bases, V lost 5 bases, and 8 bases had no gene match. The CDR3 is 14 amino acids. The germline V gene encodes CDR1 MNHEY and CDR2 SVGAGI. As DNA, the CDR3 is TGTGCCAGCAGTGACGCAGGGGGTCGGACTGAAGCTTTCTTT. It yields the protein CASSDAGGRTEAFF.

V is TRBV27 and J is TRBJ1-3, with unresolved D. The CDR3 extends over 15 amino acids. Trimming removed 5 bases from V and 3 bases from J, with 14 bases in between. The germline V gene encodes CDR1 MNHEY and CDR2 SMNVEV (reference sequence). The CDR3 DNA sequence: TGTGCCAGCAGTCCCCAGGCCACCAGTGGAAACACCATATATTTT. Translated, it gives CASSPQATSGNTIYF.

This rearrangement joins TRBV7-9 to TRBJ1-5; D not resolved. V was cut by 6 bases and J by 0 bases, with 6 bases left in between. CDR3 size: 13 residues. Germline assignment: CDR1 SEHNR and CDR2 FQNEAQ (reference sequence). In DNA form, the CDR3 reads TGTGCCAGCAGTCTAAATAGCAATCAGCCCCAGCATTTT. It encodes CASSLNSNQPQHF.

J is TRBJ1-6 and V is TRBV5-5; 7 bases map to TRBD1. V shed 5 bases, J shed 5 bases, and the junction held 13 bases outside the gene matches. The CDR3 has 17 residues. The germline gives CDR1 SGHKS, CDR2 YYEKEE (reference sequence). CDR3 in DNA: TGTGCCAGCAGTAATGCAGGCGGGACAGCCGATAATTCACCCCTCCACTTT. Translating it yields CASSNAGGTADNSPLHF.